This entry describes one T cell receptor beta chain. This clone was detected once. Its antigen is currently not known. The record has no base qualities; no much larger clone is one base away. Interpreted using the paper, the time point label stands for: baseline before first vaccination. Vaccinee samples came from UK trials COV001 and COV002, including a single-blind randomized controlled phase 2/3 trial of AZD1222 (ChAdOx1 nCoV-19) in healthy adults. For TCRbeta chain sequencing, PBMC samples were collected from trial participants at day 0 and at day 28 after the second dose. CDR3 length: 15 amino acids, cysteine to phenylalanine. Of the read, only the CDR3 DNA is kept; its 45 bases are in frame from base 1. Compared with germline, V lacks 0 bases and J lacks 8 bases; bases without a gene match: 6. Taken from the germline V gene (reference sequence), the CDR1 and CDR2 loops are SGHKS and YYEKEE. This sample stems from a study of T cell responses to AZD1222 COVID-19 vaccine (dated by TCRdb to the early 2020s). Notes on the research overall: Because spike-specific TCR depth and breadth did not differ between the two schedules, AZD1222 recipients who got a second dose at roughly 4 weeks were pooled with those who got a second dose at roughly 12 weeks. A total of under 250 trial participants underwent TCR sequencing, of whom under 220 had received two doses of AZD1222 and 26 had received two doses of the MenACWY control vaccine. Enrollment into the trials was organized by age into subgroups of 18-55, 56-69 and 70-plus years, and those subgroups contained roughly 150, 30 and 60 TCR-sequenced participants, respectively.

The CDR3 regions of human TCRbeta chains were subjected to immunosequencing. The paper's processing steps were these. TCRs in the repertoires were compared against a reference library of SARS-CoV-2-specific TCRs that had been generated with the MIRA antigen-specificity platform. Breadth was defined as the fraction of unique TCRs that were SARS-CoV-2-associated, and depth was defined as the fraction of total T cells that were SARS-CoV-2-associated. Each spike-specific TCR was assigned to its reactive spike region and to a CD4 or CD8 class using the MIRA data. Log10-transformed breadth and depth values were compared by one-way ANOVA with Sidak's multiple comparisons tests. Drawn from immuneACCESS, this table holds only the in-frame rearrangements with V and J called that TCRdb kept. Clones are partly lost; checked studies trace under half to an unresolved V gene and leave the rest unexplained. For V, J and clone size, that table is used; D and trimming come from the DNA. This sample comprises 120,000 or so clones, approximately 92% of them detected only once. 14% of the sample is taken by the ten largest.

Study-wide conclusions, independent of this receptor: The 56-69-year group was small, and its depth increase did not reach significance, likely because of low power. Participants were mostly white British, with more females than males. The authors suggested clonal diversity may have been underestimated. Conclusions about previously exposed vaccinees are limited, since just six AZD1222 recipients were seropositive for SARS-CoV-2 at baseline. Vaccine-associated CD4 TCRs spanned the whole spike protein, with dominant responses in regions 160-218 and 743-854. Spike-specific TCR breadth and depth rose significantly after two AZD1222 doses compared with day 0 and with MenACWY recipients. Nearly half of unique spike-specific TCRs reportedly recognized epitopes outside regions mutated in the B.1.351 and B.1.1.7 variants. Because no day 14 peak-response samples were available, the repertoires could be characterized only after the peak T cell response.

This receptor was identified in an adult in good health. This sequence uses TRBV5-5 and TRBJ1-2; 11 bases in the junction line up with TRBD1. Material: peripheral blood, obtained on day 0 of AZD1222 vaccination. The nucleotides are TGTGCCAGCAGCTTGGTAACGGGGACAGGGGGAGGCTACACCTTC. Translated, this gives CASSLVTGTGGGYTF. With the portions outside the CDR3 filled from the reference TRBV5-5 and TRBJ1-2 genes, the complete variable region becomes DAGVTQSPTHLIKTRGQQVTLRCSPISGHKSVSWYQQVLGQGPQFIFQYYEKEERGRGNFPDRFSARQFPNYSSELNVNALLLGDSALYLCASSLVTGTGGGYTFGSGTRLTVV.